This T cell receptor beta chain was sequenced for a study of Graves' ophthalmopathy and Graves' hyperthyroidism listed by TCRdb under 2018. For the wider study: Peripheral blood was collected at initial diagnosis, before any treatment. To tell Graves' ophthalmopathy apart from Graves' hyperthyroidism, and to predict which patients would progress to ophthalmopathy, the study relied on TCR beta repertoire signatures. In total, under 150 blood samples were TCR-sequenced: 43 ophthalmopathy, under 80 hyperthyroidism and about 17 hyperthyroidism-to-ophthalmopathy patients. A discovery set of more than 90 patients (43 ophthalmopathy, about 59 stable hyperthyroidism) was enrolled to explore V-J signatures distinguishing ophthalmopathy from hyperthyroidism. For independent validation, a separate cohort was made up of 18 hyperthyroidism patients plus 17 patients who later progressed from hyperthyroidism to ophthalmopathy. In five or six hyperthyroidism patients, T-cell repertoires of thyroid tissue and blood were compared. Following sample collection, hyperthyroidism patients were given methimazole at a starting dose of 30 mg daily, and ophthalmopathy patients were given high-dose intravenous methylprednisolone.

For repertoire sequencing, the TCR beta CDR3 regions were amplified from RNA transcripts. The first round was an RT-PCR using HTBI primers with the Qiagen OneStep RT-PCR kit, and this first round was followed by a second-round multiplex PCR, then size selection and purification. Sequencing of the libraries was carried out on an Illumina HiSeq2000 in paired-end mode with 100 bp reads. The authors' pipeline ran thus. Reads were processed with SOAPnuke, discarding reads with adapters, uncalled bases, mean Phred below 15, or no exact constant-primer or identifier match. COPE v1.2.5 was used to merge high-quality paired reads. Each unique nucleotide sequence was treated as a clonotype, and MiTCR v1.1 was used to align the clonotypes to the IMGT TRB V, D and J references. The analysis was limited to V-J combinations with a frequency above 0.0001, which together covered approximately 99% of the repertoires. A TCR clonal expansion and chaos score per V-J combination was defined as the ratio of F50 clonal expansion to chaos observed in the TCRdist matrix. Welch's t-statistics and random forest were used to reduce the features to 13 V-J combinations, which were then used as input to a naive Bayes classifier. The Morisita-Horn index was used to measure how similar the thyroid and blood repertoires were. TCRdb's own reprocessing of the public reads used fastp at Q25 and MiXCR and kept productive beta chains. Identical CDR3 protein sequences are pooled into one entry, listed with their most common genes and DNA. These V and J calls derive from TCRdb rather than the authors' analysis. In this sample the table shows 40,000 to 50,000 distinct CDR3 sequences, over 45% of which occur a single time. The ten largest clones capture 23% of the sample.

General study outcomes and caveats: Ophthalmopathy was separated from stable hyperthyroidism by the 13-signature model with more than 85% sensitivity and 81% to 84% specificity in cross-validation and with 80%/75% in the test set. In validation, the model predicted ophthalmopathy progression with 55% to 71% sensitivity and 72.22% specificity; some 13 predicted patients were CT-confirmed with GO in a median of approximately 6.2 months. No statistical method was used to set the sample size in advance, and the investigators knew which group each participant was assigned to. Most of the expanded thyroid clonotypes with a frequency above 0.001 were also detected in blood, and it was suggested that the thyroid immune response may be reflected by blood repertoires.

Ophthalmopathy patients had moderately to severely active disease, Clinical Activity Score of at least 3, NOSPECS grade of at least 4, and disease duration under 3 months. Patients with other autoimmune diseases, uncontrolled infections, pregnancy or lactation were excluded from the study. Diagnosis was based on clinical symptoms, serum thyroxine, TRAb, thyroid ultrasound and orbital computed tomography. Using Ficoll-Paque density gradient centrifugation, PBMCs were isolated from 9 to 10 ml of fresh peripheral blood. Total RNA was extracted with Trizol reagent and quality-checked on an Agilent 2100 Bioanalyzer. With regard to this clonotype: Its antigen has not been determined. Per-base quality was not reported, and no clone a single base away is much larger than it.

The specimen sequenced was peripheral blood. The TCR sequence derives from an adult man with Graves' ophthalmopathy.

CDR3 reads: CASSGQGRDNEQFF. The nucleotides are TGTGCCAGCAGTGGACAGGGGAGAGACAATGAGCAGTTCTTC. Rearrangement joined TRBV7-3 to TRBJ2-1; a stretch of 9 junction bases matches TRBD1. Sequences SGHTA (CDR1) and FQGTGA (CDR2) are obtained from the germline V gene. The CDR3 holds 14 amino acids from the cysteine to the phenylalanine. The read is trimmed to its CDR3 DNA, 42 bases read in frame from base 1. Trimming removed 6 bases from V and 5 bases from J; the gene matches leave 5 bases unexplained. With the portions outside the CDR3 filled from the reference TRBV7-3 and TRBJ2-1 genes, the complete variable region becomes GAGVSQTPSNKVTEKGKYVELRCDPISGHTALYWYRQSLGQGPEFLIYFQGTGAADDSGLPNDRFFAVRPEGSVSTLKIQRTERGDSAVYLCASSGQGRDNEQFFGPGTRLTVL.